A single sample gave rise to the 9 T cell receptor beta chains below, sequenced in a study of post-analysis software for immune sequencing data. Findings and caveats of the study: Compared with controls, patients had more of about 5 TRBV segments, including TRBV5-6, TRBV5-1 and TRBV20-1.

No antigen is known for these receptors. Unique molecular identifiers tagged the TCR beta cDNA libraries. TCRdb reprocessed the PCR reads with MiXCR, giving one entry per CDR3 protein. The table records almost 700,000 distinct CDR3 sequences, 59% of them present only once. Sequenced input: blood. The receptor source for this set is a girl aged 2 to 10 with multiple sclerosis.

V gene TRBV20-1 combines with J gene TRBJ2-5; TRBD1 agrees at 7 bases. CDR1 and CDR2 from the germline V gene are DFQATT and SNEGSKA (reference sequence). The CDR3 contains 14 residues. J gave up 3 bases and V 5 bases, and 9 bases lay outside the gene matches. CDR3: CSAYRTGSKETQYF. For the CDR3, the DNA is TGCAGTGCTTATAGGACAGGATCCAAAGAGACCCAGTACTTC.

This clonotype was found a few times. Written as DNA, the CDR3 is TGCGCCAGCAGTGAGTCTGCGGCTAGCGGCCAAGAGACCCAGTACTTC. Encoded protein: CASSESAASGQETQYF. This chain connects TRBV10-1 to TRBJ2-5; 7 bases match TRBD2. Germline CDR1 and CDR2: WNHNN and SYGVQD (reference sequence). The CDR3 spans 16 residues. V was clipped by 0 bases and J by 1 base; unmatched bases: 5.

The rearrangement uses TRBV7-9 and TRBJ1-2; 7 bases map to TRBD1. V trimming: 5 bases; J trimming: 8 bases; junction bases outside the gene matches: 11. Germline CDR1 and CDR2: SEHNR and FQNEAQ (reference sequence). The CDR3 extends over 14 amino acids. The CDR3 bases are TGTGCCAGCAGCCTACTCGTGACAGGGTACGGCTACACCTTC. As protein: CASSLLVTGYGYTF. The full variable domain, completed using reference TRBV7-9 and TRBJ1-2, is DTGVSQNPRHKITKRGQNVTFRCDPISEHNRLYWYRQTLGQGPEFLTYFQNEAQLEKSRLLSDRFSAERPKGSFSTLEIQRTEQGDSAMYLCASSLLVTGYGYTFGSGTRLTVV.

Only a few counts were recorded for this clonotype. The chain has TRBV12-3 or TRBV12-4 and TRBJ2-1; the match to TRBD2 covers 8 bases. Unmatched junction bases numbered 5, after V lost 5 bases and J lost 5 bases. This CDR3 is 14 amino acids long. The CDR3 here is CASSPSGLHNEQFF. As DNA, the CDR3 is TGTGCCAGCAGTCCTAGCGGGCTCCACAATGAGCAGTTCTTC.

This clonotype was observed a few times. The V gene is TRBV7-9, the J gene TRBJ2-1; 7 bases are a match to TRBD2. From germline, CDR1 is SEHNR and CDR2 FQNEAQ (reference sequence). Germline trimming cut 4 bases from V and 4 bases from J; bases unmatched to any gene: 10. The CDR3 runs 16 residues. The DNA for the CDR3 is TGTGCCAGCAGCTGGACCCCTAACGGGGGGTACAATGAGCAGTTCTTC. Translated, it gives CASSWTPNGGYNEQFF.

The chain has TRBV14 and TRBJ2-1; 8 bases map to TRBD1. Germline CDR1 reads SGHDN; CDR2 reads FVKESK. V gave up 0 bases and J gave up 4 bases; unmatched junction bases: 26. This CDR3 is built from 23 residues. CDR3 region: CASSQDLLLGTGLSKALYNEQFF. The DNA for the CDR3 is TGTGCCAGCAGCCAAGATTTGTTACTGGGGACAGGACTTTCAAAAGCACTATACAATGAGCAGTTCTTC.

This chain uses TRBV12-3 or TRBV12-4 with TRBJ2-1, with D unclear. The V and J ends lost 4 bases and 7 bases respectively, with 17 bases between them. The CDR3 extends over 15 amino acids. The CDR3 DNA sequence: TGTGCCAGCAGTTCCTCCCTACTGACGAGAAATGAGCAGTTCTTC. Protein: CASSSSLLTRNEQFF.

This clonotype turned up a few times. V and J are TRBV12-3 or TRBV12-4 and TRBJ2-1, with 13 bases fitting TRBD2. The CDR3 is made up of 15 amino acids. V trimming: 6 bases; J trimming: 8 bases; junction bases outside the gene matches: 7. Here the CDR3 DNA reads TGTGCCAGCAGCCGGACTAGCGGGAGTCGGGATGAGCAGTTCTTC. Translating gives CASSRTSGSRDEQFF.

J is TRBJ2-4 and V is TRBV12-5; possibly TRBD1 or TRBD2 for D (5 bases each). V was shortened by 2 bases and J by 3 bases, with 17 bases between the two germline ends. CDR1 and CDR2 from the germline V gene are LGHNT and FRNRAP. The CDR3 runs to 17 residues. CDR3 residues: CASGLITGGRVKNIQYF. The CDR3 DNA reads TGTGCTAGTGGTTTGATAACAGGAGGTAGGGTCAAAAACATTCAGTACTTC.